The 30 T cell receptor beta chains given below trace back to one sample, sequenced in a study of blood T cell repertoires in COVID-19. Libraries were prepared by immunoSEQ multiplex PCR; TCRdb keeps only in-frame clonotypes and omits some of them. The table lists 190,000 or so clones, around 81% of them singletons. Material: peripheral blood. Source of these receptors: a man in his 60s with COVID-19, enrolled during active disease.

J is TRBJ1-1 and V is TRBV5-1; D remains ambiguous. The germline V gene has CDR1 SGHRS and CDR2 YFSETQ. There are 18 residues in the CDR3. V gave up 4 bases and J gave up 1 base, with 23 bases separating them. The CDR3 reads CASSPTTYYRSSNTEAFF. CDR3 nucleotide sequence: TGCGCCAGCAGCCCGACAACTTATTACAGATCCTCGAACACTGAAGCTTTCTTT.

The V and J genes are TRBV5-1 and TRBJ2-7; D is possibly TRBD1 (5 bases). V was cut by 1 base and J by 7 bases, with 15 bases left in between. The germline CDR1 and CDR2 sequences are SGHRS and YFSETQ. CDR3 size: 14 residues. This CDR3 is CASSLTDITYEQYF. The CDR3 nucleotides are TGCGCCAGCAGCTTGACGGACATCACTTATGAGCAGTACTTC.

The chain combines TRBV18 with TRBJ1-5, with D unclear. This CDR3 contains 14 residues. V was shortened by 3 bases and J by 2 bases, with 8 bases between the two germline ends. The germline V gene encodes CDR1 KGHSH and CDR2 LQKENI. The CDR3 DNA is TGTGCCAGCTCACCCTCCGAGGGCAATCAGCCCCAGCATTTT. Translated, it gives CASSPSEGNQPQHF.

The V gene is TRBV28, the J gene TRBJ1-1; a possible D gene is TRBD1 (5 bases). CDR1 and CDR2 from the germline V gene are MDHEN and SYDVKM. This CDR3 has 15 residues. V dropped 1 base and J dropped 0 bases, with 9 bases sitting between them. CDR3 amino acids: CASSLSGYMNTEAFF. In nucleotides, the CDR3 is TGTGCCAGCAGTTTATCAGGGTACATGAACACTGAAGCTTTCTTT.

V usage is TRBV28 and J usage is TRBJ1-2; 8 bases are shared with TRBD1. Germline lookup yields CDR1 MDHEN and CDR2 SYDVKM. This CDR3 comprises 11 residues. With V trimmed by 11 bases and J by 4 bases, 3 bases remained unmatched. CDR3 sequence (DNA): TGTGCCGGACAGGGACTCTATGGCTACACCTTC. Protein product: CAGQGLYGYTF.

The V call is TRBV6-5, the J call TRBJ2-3, with D maybe TRBD1 (6 bases). V shed 8 bases and J shed 2 bases, with 17 bases lying between them. The germline CDR1 and CDR2 sequences are MNHEY and SVGAGI. The CDR3 is 15 amino acids. DNA of the CDR3: TGTGCCAGCGTCACAGGACAGATTGACACAGATACGCAGTATTTT. Protein sequence: CASVTGQIDTDTQYF.

This chain connects TRBV4-2 to TRBJ1-1, with D hard to call. Trimming removed 4 bases at V and 4 bases at J, with 13 bases between. This CDR3 has 14 amino acids. The germline CDR1 and CDR2 sequences are LGHNA and YNFKEQ. The CDR3 bases are TGTGCCAGCAGCCTGGCCCAGGCGACCACTGAAGCTTTCTTT. Translated, it gives CASSLAQATTEAFF.

The J gene is TRBJ1-2, the V gene TRBV19; 7 bases are shared with TRBD1. CDR1 is LNHDA, CDR2 SQIVND, per germline (reference sequence). With 4 bases clipped from V and 0 bases from J, the junction kept 11 bases outside the gene matches. This CDR3 has 17 residues. For the CDR3, the DNA is TGTGCCAGTAGTACCCCCGGGACAGTTGTCTCTAACTATGGCTACACCTTC. Translation: CASSTPGTVVSNYGYTF.

This clone was detected once. The CDR3 sequence is CASSYWGGGNTGELFF. CDR3 in DNA: TGTGCCAGCAGTTACTGGGGCGGGGGTAACACCGGGGAGCTGTTTTTT. The chain carries TRBV6-6 and TRBJ2-2, with 7 bases lining up with TRBD2. J was trimmed by 2 bases and V by 1 base; bases with no gene match: 4. The CDR3 spans 16 residues. The germline V gene encodes CDR1 MNHNY and CDR2 SVGAGI (reference sequence).

This chain joins TRBV3-1 (or the pseudogene TRBV3-2) and TRBJ2-7; 7 bases agree with TRBD1. Germline V gives CDR1 LGHDT, CDR2 YNNKEL (reference sequence). The CDR3 is 14 residues long. J was trimmed by 0 bases and V by 4 bases; bases with no gene match: 3. Here the CDR3 DNA reads TGTGCCAGCAGCCGCGGACAGGTCTCCTACGAGCAGTACTTC. It translates to CASSRGQVSYEQYF.

This sequence joins TRBV19 and TRBJ2-1; the D gene is possibly TRBD1 (6 bases). The germline V gene has CDR1 LNHDA and CDR2 SQIVND (reference sequence). V was clipped by 3 bases and J by 1 base, with 13 bases between them. This CDR3 has 16 residues. The CDR3 is CASSMAGGASYNEQFF. CDR3 nucleotide sequence: TGTGCCAGTAGTATGGCTGGGGGCGCTTCCTACAATGAGCAGTTCTTC.

This rearrangement joins TRBV30 to TRBJ2-7; a possible D gene is TRBD2 (6 bases). Germline CDR1 and CDR2: GTSNPN and SVGIG (reference sequence). There are 11 residues in the CDR3. CDR3 in amino acids: CAGGRLYEQYF. CDR3 DNA sequence: TGTGCGGGAGGACGACTCTACGAGCAGTACTTC. The whole variable domain, remainder taken from reference TRBV30 and TRBJ2-7, is SQTIHQWPATLVQPVGSPLSLECTVEGTSNPNLYWYRQAAGRGLQLLFYSVGIGQISSEVPQNLSASRPQDRQFILSSKKLLLSDSGFYLCAGGRLYEQYFGPGTRLTVT.

The gene calls are TRBV29-1 and TRBJ1-1, with D unclear. The CDR3 length is 10 residues. V was cut by 3 bases and J by 4 bases, with 3 bases left in between. Per germline, CDR1 SQVTM and CDR2 ANQGSEA. In nucleotides, the CDR3 is TGCAGCGTTGACGTCACTGAAGCTTTCTTT. Translated: CSVDVTEAFF.

This sequence joins TRBV30 and TRBJ1-5; tentative D call: TRBD1 (5 bases). V dropped 0 bases and J dropped 5 bases, with 11 bases sitting between them. Germline V CDR1 and CDR2: GTSNPN, SVGIG (reference sequence). The CDR3 is 14 residues long. The CDR3 coding sequence is TGTGCCTGGAGTGTAGGTTCCAGGGATCAGCCCCAGCATTTT. It is translated as CAWSVGSRDQPQHF. Variable domain in full (rest from reference TRBV30 and TRBJ1-5): SQTIHQWPATLVQPVGSPLSLECTVEGTSNPNLYWYRQAAGRGLQLLFYSVGIGQISSEVPQNLSASRPQDRQFILSSKKLLLSDSGFYLCAWSVGSRDQPQHFGDGTRLSIL.

The chain employs TRBV7-8 and TRBJ1-5; D unresolved. V was trimmed by 8 bases and J by 1 base, leaving 9 bases between them. CDR1 SGHVS and CDR2 FQNEAQ come from the germline V gene. The CDR3 is 13 residues long. Written as DNA, the CDR3 is TGTGCCAGCTCCGGGAAGAGCAATCAGCCCCAGCATTTT. The encoded protein is CASSGKSNQPQHF.

J is TRBJ2-7 and V is TRBV5-8; 7 positions match TRBD1. CDR1 SGHTS and CDR2 YDEGEE come from the germline V gene. This CDR3 has 15 amino acids. V shed 3 bases, J shed 7 bases, and the junction held 13 bases outside the gene matches. The CDR3 DNA is TGTGCCAGCAGCTCCCGACAGGGAGCTCCGTGGGAGCAGTACTTC. It codes for CASSSRQGAPWEQYF.

J is TRBJ2-2 and V is TRBV6-5, with D possibly TRBD1 on 6 matching bases. This CDR3 comprises 13 residues. Germline-derived CDR1 and CDR2 are MNHEY and SVGAGI. The V and J ends lost 8 bases and 6 bases respectively, with 13 bases between them. CDR3 nucleotides: TGTGCCAGCTTAACAGGGTGGGCCGGGGAGCTGTTTTTT. Translation gives CASLTGWAGELFF.

This chain links TRBV7-9 with TRBJ2-1, with TRBD2 matching over 7 bases. This CDR3 comprises 13 residues. The V gene end was trimmed by 5 bases and the J gene end by 6 bases; junction bases not matched to a gene: 4. Germline CDR1 SEHNR, CDR2 FQNEAQ (reference sequence). CDR3 protein: CASSEGGSNEQFF. In nucleotides, the CDR3 is TGTGCCAGCAGCGAGGGCGGGAGCAATGAGCAGTTCTTC.

This clone was counted a single time. This chain joins TRBV19 and TRBJ1-3; 10 positions agree with TRBD1. V gave up 7 bases and J gave up 4 bases; unmatched junction bases: 7. This CDR3 contains 15 residues. The germline gives CDR1 LNHDA, CDR2 SQIVND (reference sequence). This CDR3 is CASTEGQGYGNTIYF. CDR3 nucleotide sequence: TGTGCCAGTACCGAGGGACAGGGGTACGGAAACACCATATATTTT. Full variable domain (rest looked up from reference TRBV19 and TRBJ1-3): DGGITQSPKYLFRKEGQNVTLSCEQNLNHDAMYWYRQDPGQGLRLIYYSQIVNDFQKGDIAEGYSVSREKKESFPLTVTSAQKNPTAFYLCASTEGQGYGNTIYFGEGSWLTVV.

The genes are TRBV15 and TRBJ2-3; 9 bases are shared with TRBD1. Germline CDR1 reads LNHNV; CDR2 reads YYDKDF (reference sequence). V shed 4 bases, J shed 5 bases, and the junction held 10 bases outside the gene matches. This CDR3 region has 16 residues. The CDR3, as DNA: TGTGCCACCAGCACGGACAGGGGAACCAATCGAGATACGCAGTATTTT. It translates to CATSTDRGTNRDTQYF.

Remarks on this clone: This CDR3 is also generated by other DNA sequences in the sample. The rearrangement joins TRBV5-1 to TRBJ2-7; weak D call: TRBD1 (5 bases). Germline-derived CDR1 and CDR2 are SGHRS and YFSETQ. CDR3 length: 12 residues. Between the trimmed V and J ends, which lost 0 bases and 5 bases, there was a span of 6 bases. The CDR3: CASSLGGDEQYF. For the CDR3, the DNA is TGCGCCAGCAGCTTGGGGGGCGACGAGCAGTACTTC.

The chain employs TRBV12-2 and TRBJ2-6; TRBD2 is taken as the D call from the table, unchecked against the DNA. TRBV12-2 is termed a pseudogene. The length of the CDR3 is 16 residues. CDR3: CASRLARVSGANVLTF. CDR3 coding DNA: TGTGCAAGTCGCTTAGCGCGAGTCTCTGGGGCCAACGTCCTGACTTTC.

The CDR3 is CASSLSGQGIDYTF. The DNA for the CDR3 is TGTGCCAGCAGTTTATCAGGACAGGGTATAGACTACACCTTC. The V call is TRBV28, the J call TRBJ1-2; 8 bases agree with TRBD1. This CDR3 contains 14 residues. The V gene end was trimmed by 1 base and the J gene end by 10 bases; junction bases not matched to a gene: 8. Germline assignment: CDR1 MDHEN and CDR2 SYDVKM.

The rearrangement joins TRBV9 to TRBJ1-6; D might be TRBD1 (5 bases). This CDR3 has 18 residues. Looked up from germline, CDR1 is SGDLS and CDR2 is YYNGEE. Deletions cut 0 bases from V and 0 bases from J, with 13 bases between. The CDR3 reads CASSVGEGSPSYNSPLHF. The CDR3 DNA reads as TGTGCCAGCAGCGTAGGGGAGGGGAGTCCCTCCTATAATTCACCCCTCCACTTT.

In this sample, this clone turned up once. The chain is built from TRBV18 and TRBJ1-5, with 9 bases lining up with TRBD1. There are 18 residues in the CDR3. Per germline, CDR1 KGHSH and CDR2 LQKENI. The trim removed 3 bases at V and 0 bases at J, leaving 9 bases unmatched. This CDR3 is CASSPPGQGPYSNQPQHF. The CDR3 DNA reads TGTGCCAGCTCACCGCCGGGACAGGGACCTTATAGCAATCAGCCCCAGCATTTT.

This clone was seen just once. The chain employs TRBV3-1 (or the pseudogene TRBV3-2) and TRBJ1-6, with D perhaps TRBD1 (6 bases). This CDR3 is 13 amino acids long. The V end was cut by 5 bases, the J end by 7 bases, with 9 bases between. Germline lookup yields CDR1 LGHDT and CDR2 YNNKEL (reference sequence). The CDR3 loop reads CASSSRGNSPLHF. CDR3 DNA: TGTGCCAGCAGCTCGAGGGGGAATTCACCCCTCCACTTT.

In its sample, this clone was seen a few times. The genes are TRBV5-6 and TRBJ1-5, with D possibly matching TRBD1 (5 bases). Germline assignment: CDR1 SGHDT and CDR2 YYEEEE. The CDR3 runs to 13 residues. V shed 0 bases and J shed 4 bases, with 5 bases lying between them. As DNA, the CDR3 is TGTGCCAGCAGCTTGGCAGGGAATCAGCCCCAGCATTTT. The encoded protein is CASSLAGNQPQHF.

The chain links TRBV19 to TRBJ2-6; tentative D call: TRBD2 (5 bases). This CDR3 is built from 15 residues. Germline loops: CDR1 LNHDA, CDR2 SQIVND (reference sequence). V was trimmed by 2 bases and J by 2 bases, leaving 7 bases between them. In nucleotides, the CDR3 is TGTGCCAGTAGTATATCGGGGACTGGGGCCAACGTCCTGACTTTC. Its translation is CASSISGTGANVLTF. The full variable domain, its missing parts supplied by reference TRBV19 and TRBJ2-6, is DGGITQSPKYLFRKEGQNVTLSCEQNLNHDAMYWYRQDPGQGLRLIYYSQIVNDFQKGDIAEGYSVSREKKESFPLTVTSAQKNPTAFYLCASSISGTGANVLTFGAGSRLTVL.

This chain connects TRBV14 to TRBJ1-1, with D possibly TRBD1 on 6 matching bases. Germline CDR1 and CDR2: SGHDN and FVKESK. The CDR3 runs 17 residues. Trimming removed 0 bases at V and 0 bases at J, with 14 bases between. The CDR3: CASSQEGQTLMNTEAFF. The DNA for the CDR3 is TGTGCCAGCAGCCAAGAGGGACAAACTCTTATGAACACTGAAGCTTTCTTT. The full variable domain, rest sourced from reference TRBV14 and TRBJ1-1, is EAGVTQFPSHSVIEKGQTVTLRCDPISGHDNLYWYRRVMGKEIKFLLHFVKESKQDESGMPNNRFLAERTGGTYSTLKVQPAELEDSGVYFCASSQEGQTLMNTEAFFGQGTRLTVV.

The V call is TRBV6-2 or TRBV6-3, the J call TRBJ1-6; D ambiguous. The CDR3 runs to 15 residues. Germline lookup yields CDR1 MNHEY and CDR2 SVGEGT. The V gene lost 2 bases and the J gene lost 7 bases, with 12 bases spanning the gap. CDR3 protein: CASSYMEGLNSPLHF. As DNA, the CDR3 is TGTGCCAGCAGTTACATGGAGGGTTTGAATTCACCCCTCCACTTT.